This passage covers 8 T cell receptor beta chains from one sample sequenced in a study of lymphopenia after photon versus proton radiotherapy. The assay was immunoSEQ multiplex PCR, and TCRdb's table has in-frame clones only and misses some. The table includes more than 15,000 clones, approximately 84% detected once. The material sequenced was peripheral blood, taken from a patient treated with photon-based radiotherapy. These receptor sequences come from a woman aged 45-65 years with pancreatic cancer.

The chain carries TRBV7-9 and TRBJ2-7; TRBD1 agrees at 10 bases. The CDR3 length is 15 residues. Germline V gene sequence: CDR1 SEHNR, CDR2 FQNEAQ (reference sequence). Trimming cost V 3 bases and J 2 bases; bases outside gene matches: 4. CDR3 protein: CASSLTGGKAYEQYF. In DNA form, the CDR3 reads TGTGCCAGCAGCTTGACAGGGGGCAAAGCCTACGAGCAGTACTTC.

As regards this clone: Other DNA sequences in this sample translate to the same CDR3. J is TRBJ2-6 and V is TRBV28, with D maybe TRBD1 (5 bases). The V gene lost 2 bases and the J gene lost 0 bases, with 5 bases spanning the gap. CDR1 is MDHEN, CDR2 SYDVKM, per germline. This CDR3 is 15 amino acids long. CDR3 nucleotides: TGTGCCAGCAGTTTAAGGGGCTCTGGGGCCAACGTCCTGACTTTC. Protein sequence: CASSLRGSGANVLTF.

This sequence joins TRBV5-1 and TRBJ2-7; 10 bases are a match to TRBD1. The V segment lost 5 bases and the J segment 4 bases; nucleotides outside the gene matches: 9. The CDR3 has 15 residues. Germline V CDR1 and CDR2: SGHRS, YFSETQ. Here the CDR3 DNA reads TGCGCCAGCAGGAGCCCGGGACAGGGGAGATACGAGCAGTACTTC. It codes for CASRSPGQGRYEQYF.

This chain connects TRBV28 to TRBJ2-1; 9 nucleotides align to TRBD2. The length of the CDR3 is 17 residues. V trimming: 5 bases; J trimming: 2 bases; junction bases outside the gene matches: 10. Per germline, CDR1 MDHEN and CDR2 SYDVKM. This CDR3 is CASSPSRTSATYNEQFF. CDR3 bases: TGTGCCAGCAGTCCTTCTCGGACTAGCGCAACCTACAATGAGCAGTTCTTC.

The chain recombines TRBV6-1 with TRBJ1-1; D gene ambiguous. The V and J ends lost 2 bases and 1 base respectively, with 8 bases between them. This CDR3 has 14 amino acids. The germline CDR1 and CDR2 sequences are MNHNS and SASEGT. The CDR3: CASSERSANTEAFF. In nucleotides, the CDR3 is TGTGCCAGCAGTGAAAGATCAGCGAACACTGAAGCTTTCTTT.

This chain joins TRBV9 and TRBJ2-3; D remains unclear. The germline CDR1 and CDR2 sequences are SGDLS and YYNGEE. The CDR3 is made up of 14 amino acids. Trimming stripped 6 bases from V and 0 bases from J, with 11 bases between. The CDR3 nucleotides are TGTGCCAGCACCTCTCTAGGGAGCACAGATACGCAGTATTTT. It yields the protein CASTSLGSTDTQYF.

The rearrangement uses TRBV6-5 and TRBJ1-5; D uncertain. The germline V gene encodes CDR1 MNHEY and CDR2 SVGAGI. This CDR3 contains 13 residues. V dropped 4 bases and J dropped 8 bases, with 12 bases sitting between them. CDR3 DNA: TGTGCCAGCAGTTCCCGACCAATGGAGCCCCAGCATTTT. This translates into CASSSRPMEPQHF.

In DNA, the CDR3 is TGTGCCAGCAGTCTCCGACAGGGATCGGATGAGCAGTTCTTC. Protein sequence: CASSLRQGSDEQFF. J is TRBJ2-1 and V is TRBV27, with 7 bases matching TRBD1. J gave up 8 bases and V 5 bases, and 9 bases lay outside the gene matches. The germline V gene has CDR1 MNHEY and CDR2 SMNVEV (reference sequence). The CDR3 loop spans 14 amino acids.